Each of the 28 T cell receptor beta chains below was sequenced from the same sample in a study of CXCR3-negative and CXCR3-positive naive CD8 T cells. cDNA libraries for TRB were generated by 5' RACE incorporating UMI labels. TCRdb reanalyzed the 5' RACE reads, giving one entry per CDR3 protein sequence and no DNA. The listing contains approximately 83,000 distinct CDR3 sequences. Sequencing used naive CXCR3- CD8+ T cells from blood. Subset given: CD45RO-CCR7+CD27+CD95- naive CD8+ T cells lacking CXCR3 (TNR3-). Every receptor here comes from a human donor in good health. Some clones in this sample may be carry-over from other donors' samples.

The chain combines TRBV20-1 with TRBJ2-3; no DNA is available, so the TRBD1 call from TCRdb remains unchecked. The CDR3 covers 15 residues. Germline V gene data show CDR1 as DFQATT and CDR2 as SNEGSKA (reference sequence). The chain's CDR3 is CSVRLGGAYTDTQYF.

This chain uses TRBV7-6 with TRBJ1-1; absent DNA, TCRdb's TRBD1 call cannot be checked. There are 16 residues in the CDR3. CDR1 is SGHVS, CDR2 FNYEAQ, per germline. CDR3 residues: CASSPRRAPRNTEAFF.

CDR3 loop: CSVWGAGGELFF. The chain employs TRBV20-1 and TRBJ2-2; TCRdb outputs TRBD1, but without DNA this stays unchecked. CDR1 is DFQATT, CDR2 SNEGSKA, per germline (reference sequence). This CDR3 is 12 amino acids long.

This chain joins TRBV29-1 and TRBJ2-1; TCRdb's assignment of TRBD2 cannot be checked, as there is no DNA. Germline V gives CDR1 SQVTM, CDR2 ANQGSEA. The CDR3 loop spans 13 amino acids. The CDR3 is CSVGSGSGNEQFF.

This chain's CDR3 is CASKLGETQYF. The rearrangement links TRBV10-1 to TRBJ2-5. The CDR3 sequence is 11 residues long. Germline V gene data show CDR1 as WNHNN and CDR2 as SYGVQD (reference sequence).

V is TRBV20-1 and J is TRBJ2-7; TCRdb outputs TRBD1, but without DNA this stays unchecked. Germline V gene lookup returns CDR1 DFQATT and CDR2 SNEGSKA (reference sequence). The CDR3 is 14 residues long. CDR3 region: CSARERQGIYEQYF.

The CDR3 sequence is CASSPVRGRNYEQYF. The chain employs TRBV4-1 and TRBJ2-7; with no DNA, the TCRdb D assignment of TRBD1 cannot be verified. This CDR3 comprises 15 residues. Looked up from germline, CDR1 is MGHRA and CDR2 is YSYEKL.

This chain links TRBV4-1 with TRBJ2-3; TCRdb reports TRBD2, a call that lacks DNA to check it against. The CDR3 contains 18 residues. In germline, CDR1 is MGHRA, CDR2 YSYEKL. CDR3: CASSPRTSGGIHADTQYF.

The chain has TRBV23-1 and TRBJ2-4; the D call of TRBD1 rests on TCRdb alone, since no DNA is present to check it. Being an ORF, TRBV23-1 has a function that is uncertain. This CDR3 comprises 15 residues. This CDR3 is CATDRGVIAKNIQYF.

The chain is built from TRBV21-1 and TRBJ1-2; TCRdb picks TRBD1, but there is no DNA to check that call. TRBV21-1 is described as a pseudogene. The CDR3 runs 14 residues. The CDR3 protein is CASGGDGKNYGYTF.

This sequence joins TRBV29-1 and TRBJ2-3; TCRdb designates TRBD1, a call that cannot be tested without DNA. The CDR3 is 14 amino acids. Per the germline V gene, CDR1 is SQVTM and CDR2 is ANQGSEA. CDR3 loop: CSTLGGSQTDTQYF.

The CDR3: CASSPRQGVEAFF. The gene calls are TRBV7-6 and TRBJ1-1; checking the TCRdb D call of TRBD1 is not possible without DNA. Germline V gene sequence: CDR1 SGHVS, CDR2 FNYEAQ. This CDR3 comprises 13 residues.

The CDR3 region is CSERNYRDTQYF. The chain uses TRBV29-1 and TRBJ2-3. This CDR3 has 12 residues. Germline CDR1 reads SQVTM; CDR2 reads ANQGSEA.

The chain recombines TRBV7-3 with TRBJ2-5; TCRdb proposes TRBD1, but this gene call is untestable without DNA. Germline V gene data show CDR1 as SGHTA and CDR2 as FQGTGA. The CDR3 loop spans 15 amino acids. CDR3 sequence: CASSPGFGRQETQYF.

This chain joins TRBV7-3 and TRBJ2-7; there is no DNA to check the TCRdb D call of TRBD1. The CDR3 consists of 15 residues. CDR1 SGHTA and CDR2 FQGTGA come from the germline V gene. The CDR3 spells CASSLHPGQGYEQYF.

The chain recombines TRBV18 with TRBJ2-1. CDR1 and CDR2 from the germline V gene are KGHSH and LQKENI. The CDR3 runs 15 residues. CDR3 loop: CASSPAGGAYNEQFF.

The chain couples TRBV10-3 to TRBJ2-7; without DNA, the TCRdb call of TRBD1 cannot be checked. Germline CDR1 reads ENHRY; CDR2 reads SYGVKD. The CDR3 has 13 residues. This CDR3 is CAIRAGTAYEQYF.

This chain links TRBV29-1 with TRBJ1-2. The CDR3 has 14 amino acids. Germline V gene sequence: CDR1 SQVTM, CDR2 ANQGSEA. The CDR3 sequence: CSVADLPLFYGYTF.

The V and J genes are TRBV19 and TRBJ2-1; TCRdb lists TRBD1, though no DNA is available to test this call. Germline assignment: CDR1 LNHDA and CDR2 SQIVND (reference sequence). The CDR3 extends over 11 amino acids. The CDR3 spells CASIDRSEQFF.

The CDR3 reads CASSPRGPSNTGELFF. The chain combines TRBV5-1 with TRBJ2-2; the TCRdb call, TRBD2, lacks DNA for checking. This CDR3 spans 16 amino acids. Germline assignment: CDR1 SGHRS and CDR2 YFSETQ.

The J gene is TRBJ2-2, the V gene TRBV5-1; the TCRdb D gene call, TRBD1, has no DNA to confirm it. The CDR3 is made up of 17 amino acids. Germline CDR1 reads SGHRS; CDR2 reads YFSETQ. This chain's CDR3 is CASSLDLAGPNTGELFF.

The gene calls are TRBV7-8 and TRBJ1-1; TCRdb returns TRBD1, unconfirmable since there is no DNA. There are 11 residues in the CDR3. The germline gives CDR1 SGHVS, CDR2 FQNEAQ. This CDR3 is CASSSQGKAFF.

The chain uses TRBV29-1 and TRBJ1-2. The germline gives CDR1 SQVTM, CDR2 ANQGSEA. The CDR3 sequence is 12 residues long. CDR3 residues: CSVEDNNYGYTF.

The V and J genes are TRBV29-1 and TRBJ1-2; TCRdb's D call of TRBD1 is untestable without DNA. CDR1 and CDR2 (germline): SQVTM, ANQGSEA. This CDR3 spans 14 amino acids. CDR3 sequence: CSVVQPDRNYGYTF.

The chain recombines TRBV7-8 with TRBJ2-3. The CDR3 sequence is 15 residues long. Germline V lookup: CDR1 SGHVS, CDR2 FQNEAQ. CDR3 protein: CASSLAPVSTDTQYF.

This chain joins TRBV11-3 and TRBJ2-1; with no DNA, the TCRdb D assignment of TRBD2 cannot be verified. Germline CDR1 reads SGHNT; CDR2 reads YENEEA. CDR3 size: 17 residues. CDR3 protein: CASSLGGVGVAWNEQFF.

The rearrangement links TRBV29-1 to TRBJ2-7; the TCRdb D gene call, TRBD1, has no DNA to confirm it. CDR1 is SQVTM and CDR2 is ANQGSEA in the germline V gene. The length of the CDR3 is 13 residues. The CDR3 sequence is CSVDDRDRDEQYF.

V and J are TRBV19 and TRBJ1-1. The CDR3 has 15 residues. The germline V gene encodes CDR1 LNHDA and CDR2 SQIVND (reference sequence). CDR3 loop: CASSARTGMNTEAFF.